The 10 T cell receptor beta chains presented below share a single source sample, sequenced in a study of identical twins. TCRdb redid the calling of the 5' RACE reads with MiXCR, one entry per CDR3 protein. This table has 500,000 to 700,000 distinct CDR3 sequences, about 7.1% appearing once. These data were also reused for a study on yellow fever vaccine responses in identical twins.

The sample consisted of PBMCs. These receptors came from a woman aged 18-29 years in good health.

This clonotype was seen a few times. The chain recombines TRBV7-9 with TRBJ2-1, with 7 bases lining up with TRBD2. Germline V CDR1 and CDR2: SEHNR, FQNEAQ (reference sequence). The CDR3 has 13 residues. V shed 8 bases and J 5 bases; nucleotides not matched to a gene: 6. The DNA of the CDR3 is TGTGCCAGCGCCGCGGGAGCCCACAATGAGCAGTTCTTC. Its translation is CASAAGAHNEQFF.

CDR3 DNA sequence: TGTGCCACCAGTGCATCGGGCACCGTCCAAGAGACCCAGTACTTC. It is translated as CATSASGTVQETQYF. The J gene is TRBJ2-5, the V gene TRBV24-1; no clear D. The CDR3 covers 15 residues. Germline-derived CDR1 and CDR2 are KGHDR and SFDVKD. Trimming cost V 5 bases and J 1 base, with 13 bases left between them.

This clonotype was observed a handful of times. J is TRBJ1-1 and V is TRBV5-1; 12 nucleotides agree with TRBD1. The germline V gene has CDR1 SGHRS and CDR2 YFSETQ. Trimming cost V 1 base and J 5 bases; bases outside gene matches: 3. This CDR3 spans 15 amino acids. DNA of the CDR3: TGCGCCAGCAGCTTGCGGGACAGGGGGCAAACTGAAGCTTTCTTT. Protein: CASSLRDRGQTEAFF.

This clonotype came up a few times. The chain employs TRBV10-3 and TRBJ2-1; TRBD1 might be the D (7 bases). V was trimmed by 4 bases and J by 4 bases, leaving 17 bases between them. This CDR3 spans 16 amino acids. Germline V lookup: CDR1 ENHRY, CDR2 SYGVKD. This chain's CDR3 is CAISGSGQGGYNEQFF. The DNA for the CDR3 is TGTGCCATCAGTGGGAGCGGGCAGGGGGGTTACAATGAGCAGTTCTTC.

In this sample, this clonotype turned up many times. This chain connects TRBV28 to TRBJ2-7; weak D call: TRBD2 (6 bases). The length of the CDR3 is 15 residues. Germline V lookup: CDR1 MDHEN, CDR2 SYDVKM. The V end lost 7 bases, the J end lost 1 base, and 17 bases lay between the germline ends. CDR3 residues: CASTATGRGSYEQYV. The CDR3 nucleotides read TGTGCCAGCACCGCCACCGGTCGGGGGTCCTACGAGCAGTACGTC.

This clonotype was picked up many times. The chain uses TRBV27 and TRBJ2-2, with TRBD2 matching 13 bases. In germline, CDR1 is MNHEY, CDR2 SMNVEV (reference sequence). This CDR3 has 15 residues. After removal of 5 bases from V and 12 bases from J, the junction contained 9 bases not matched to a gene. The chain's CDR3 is CASSKGTSGVWKLFF. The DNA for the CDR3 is TGTGCCAGCAGTAAAGGGACTAGCGGGGTCTGGAAGCTGTTTTTT.

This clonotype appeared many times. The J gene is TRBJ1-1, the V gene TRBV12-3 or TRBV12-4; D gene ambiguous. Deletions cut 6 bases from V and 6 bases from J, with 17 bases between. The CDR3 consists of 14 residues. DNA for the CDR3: TGTGCCAGCAGAAAGGACGGGGTCATCCCTGAAGCTTTCTTT. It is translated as CASRKDGVIPEAFF.

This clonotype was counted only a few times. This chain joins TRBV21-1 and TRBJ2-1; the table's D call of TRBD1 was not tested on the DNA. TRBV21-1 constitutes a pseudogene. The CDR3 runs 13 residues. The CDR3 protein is CASRTMGANEQFF. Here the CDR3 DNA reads TGTGCCAGCCGGACTATGGGGGCCAATGAGCAGTTCTTC.

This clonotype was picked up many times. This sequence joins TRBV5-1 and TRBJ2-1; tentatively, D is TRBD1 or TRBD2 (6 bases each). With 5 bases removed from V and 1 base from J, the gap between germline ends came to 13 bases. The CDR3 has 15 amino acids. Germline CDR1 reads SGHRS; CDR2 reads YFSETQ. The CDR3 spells CASSPEGGSYNEQFF. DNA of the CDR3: TGCGCCAGCAGTCCAGAGGGGGGATCCTACAATGAGCAGTTCTTC.

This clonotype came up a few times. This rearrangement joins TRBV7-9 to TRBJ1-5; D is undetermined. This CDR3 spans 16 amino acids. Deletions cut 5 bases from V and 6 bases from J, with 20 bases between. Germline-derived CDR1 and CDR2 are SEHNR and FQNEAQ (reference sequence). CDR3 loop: CASSLPREKFCQPQHF. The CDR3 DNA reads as TGTGCCAGCAGCCTTCCAAGGGAAAAATTCTGTCAGCCCCAGCATTTT. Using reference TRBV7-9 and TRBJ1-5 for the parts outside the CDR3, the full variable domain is DTGVSQNPRHKITKRGQNVTFRCDPISEHNRLYWYRQTLGQGPEFLTYFQNEAQLEKSRLLSDRFSAERPKGSFSTLEIQRTEQGDSAMYLCASSLPREKFCQPQHFGDGTRLSIL.